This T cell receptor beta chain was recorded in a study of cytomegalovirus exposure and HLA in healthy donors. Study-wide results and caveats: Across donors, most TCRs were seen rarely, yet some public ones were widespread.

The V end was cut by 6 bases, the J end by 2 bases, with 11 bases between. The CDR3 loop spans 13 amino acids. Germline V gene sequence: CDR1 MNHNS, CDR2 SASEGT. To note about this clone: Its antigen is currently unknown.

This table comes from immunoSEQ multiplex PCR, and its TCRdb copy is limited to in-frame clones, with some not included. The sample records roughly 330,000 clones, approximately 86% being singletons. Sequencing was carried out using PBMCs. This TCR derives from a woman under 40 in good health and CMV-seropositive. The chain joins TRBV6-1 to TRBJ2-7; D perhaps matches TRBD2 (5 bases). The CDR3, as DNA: TGTGCCAGCAGCAGAGGGTTCGCCTACGAGCAGTACTTC. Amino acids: CASSRGFAYEQYF.